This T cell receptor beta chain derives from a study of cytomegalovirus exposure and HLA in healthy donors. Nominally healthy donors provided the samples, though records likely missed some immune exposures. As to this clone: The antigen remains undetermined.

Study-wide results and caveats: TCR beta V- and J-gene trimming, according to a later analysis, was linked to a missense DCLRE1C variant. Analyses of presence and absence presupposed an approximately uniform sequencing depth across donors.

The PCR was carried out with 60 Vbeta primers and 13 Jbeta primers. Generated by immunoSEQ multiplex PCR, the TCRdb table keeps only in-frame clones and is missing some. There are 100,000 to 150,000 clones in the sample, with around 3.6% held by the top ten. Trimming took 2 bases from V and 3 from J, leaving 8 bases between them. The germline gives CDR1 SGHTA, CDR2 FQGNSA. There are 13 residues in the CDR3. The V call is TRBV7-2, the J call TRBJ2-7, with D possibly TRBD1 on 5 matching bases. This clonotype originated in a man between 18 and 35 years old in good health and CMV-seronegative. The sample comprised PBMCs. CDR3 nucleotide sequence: TGTGCCAGCAGCTTACACCAGGGCTACGAGCAGTACTTC. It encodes CASSLHQGYEQYF.